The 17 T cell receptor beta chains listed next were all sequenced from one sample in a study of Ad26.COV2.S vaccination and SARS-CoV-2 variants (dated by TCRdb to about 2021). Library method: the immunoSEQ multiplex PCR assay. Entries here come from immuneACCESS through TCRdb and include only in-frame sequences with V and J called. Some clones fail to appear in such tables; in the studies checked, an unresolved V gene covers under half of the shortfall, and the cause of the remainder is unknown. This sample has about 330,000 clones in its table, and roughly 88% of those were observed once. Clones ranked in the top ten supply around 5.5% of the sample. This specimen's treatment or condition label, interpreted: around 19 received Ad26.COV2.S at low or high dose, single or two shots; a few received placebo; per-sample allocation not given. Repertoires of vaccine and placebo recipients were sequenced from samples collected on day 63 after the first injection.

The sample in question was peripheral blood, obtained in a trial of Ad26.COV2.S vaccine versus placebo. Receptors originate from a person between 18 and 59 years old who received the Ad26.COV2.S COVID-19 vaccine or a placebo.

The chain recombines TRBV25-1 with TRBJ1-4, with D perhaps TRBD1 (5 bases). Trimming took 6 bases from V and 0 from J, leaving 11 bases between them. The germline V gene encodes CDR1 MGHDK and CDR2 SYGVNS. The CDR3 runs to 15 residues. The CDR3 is CASRPRGATNEKLFF. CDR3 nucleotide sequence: TGTGCCAGCAGGCCTCGGGGGGCAACTAATGAAAAACTGTTTTTT.

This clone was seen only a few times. The CDR3 reads CASGEYTGELFF. The CDR3 nucleotides are TGTGCCTCCGGGGAGTACACCGGGGAGCTGTTTTTT. This chain uses TRBV7-6 with TRBJ2-2; perhaps TRBD2 as D (5 bases). The V gene lost 11 bases and the J gene lost 3 bases, with 10 bases spanning the gap. CDR3 length equals 12 residues. CDR1 is SGHVS, CDR2 FNYEAQ, per germline. The whole variable domain, filled in from reference TRBV7-6 and TRBJ2-2, reads GAGVSQSPRYKVTKRGQDVALRCDPISGHVSLYWYRQALGQGPEFLTYFNYEAQQDKSGLPNDRFSAERPEGSISTLTIQRTEQRDSAMYRCASGEYTGELFFGEGSRLTVL.

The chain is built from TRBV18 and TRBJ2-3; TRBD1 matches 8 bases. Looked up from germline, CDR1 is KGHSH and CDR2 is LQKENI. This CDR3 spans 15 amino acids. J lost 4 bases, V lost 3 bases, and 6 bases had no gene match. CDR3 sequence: CASSPRTGMADTQYF. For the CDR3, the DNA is TGTGCCAGCTCACCTAGGACAGGGATGGCAGATACGCAGTATTTT.

The DNA of the CDR3 is TGTGCCAGCAGCTTGACGGTAAACCCCGGAGGCTACACCTTC. Translated: CASSLTVNPGGYTF. The chain is built from TRBV11-2 and TRBJ1-2; D is ambiguous. Germline V gives CDR1 SGHAT, CDR2 FQNNGV. The CDR3 has 14 amino acids. The ends were cut back, 3 bases at V and 8 bases at J, with 16 bases in the middle.

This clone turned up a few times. CDR3: CASSYTEGSWGYTF. The CDR3 bases are TGTGCCAGCAGTTACACTGAGGGTTCCTGGGGCTACACCTTC. The chain has TRBV6-5 and TRBJ1-2; D is uncertain. The CDR3 contains 14 residues. The V end lost 2 bases, the J end lost 8 bases, and 15 bases lay between the germline ends. CDR1 and CDR2 from the germline V gene are MNHEY and SVGAGI.

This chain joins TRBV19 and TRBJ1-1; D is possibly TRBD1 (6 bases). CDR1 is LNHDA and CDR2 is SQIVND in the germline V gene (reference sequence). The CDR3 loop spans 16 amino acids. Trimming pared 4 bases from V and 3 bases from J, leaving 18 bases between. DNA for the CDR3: TGTGCCAGTAGTAAACAGGGCGTTGTAACTTACACTGAAGCTTTCTTT. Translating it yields CASSKQGVVTYTEAFF.

In nucleotides, the CDR3 is TGTGCCAGCAGCAAATTTAGAGCTAGCGGGAACACCGGGGAGCTGTTTTTT. Translating it yields CASSKFRASGNTGELFF. The chain is built from TRBV21-1 and TRBJ2-2; the table's D call, TRBD2, has no DNA check behind it. TRBV21-1 is marked as a pseudogene. CDR3 length: 17 amino acids.

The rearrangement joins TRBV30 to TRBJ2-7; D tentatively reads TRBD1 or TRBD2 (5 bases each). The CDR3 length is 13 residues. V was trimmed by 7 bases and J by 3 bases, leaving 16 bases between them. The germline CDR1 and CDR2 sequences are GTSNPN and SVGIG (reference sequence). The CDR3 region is CAFTRGAGYEQYV. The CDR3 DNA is TGTGCCTTCACCCGAGGGGCCGGCTACGAGCAGTACGTC.

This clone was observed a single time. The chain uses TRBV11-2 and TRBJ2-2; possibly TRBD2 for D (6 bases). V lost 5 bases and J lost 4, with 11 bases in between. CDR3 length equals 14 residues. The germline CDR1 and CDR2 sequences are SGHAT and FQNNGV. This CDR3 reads CASSPRGATGELFF. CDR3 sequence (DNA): TGTGCCAGCAGCCCCCGCGGGGCCACCGGGGAGCTGTTTTTT.

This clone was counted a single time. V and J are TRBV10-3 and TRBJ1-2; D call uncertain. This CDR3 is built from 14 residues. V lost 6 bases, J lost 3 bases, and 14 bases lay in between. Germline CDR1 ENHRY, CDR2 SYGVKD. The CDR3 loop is CAISRTSGDYGYTF. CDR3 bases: TGTGCCATCAGCCGAACCTCAGGAGACTATGGCTACACCTTC.

CDR3 sequence reads: CASSYGTAAYNEQFF. CDR3 DNA sequence: TGTGCCAGCAGTTATGGTACAGCTGCATACAATGAGCAGTTCTTC. The J gene is TRBJ2-1, the V gene TRBV6-5, with D unresolved. This CDR3 contains 15 residues. Germline CDR1 MNHEY, CDR2 SVGAGI. The ends were cut back, 3 bases at V and 4 bases at J, with 13 bases in the middle.

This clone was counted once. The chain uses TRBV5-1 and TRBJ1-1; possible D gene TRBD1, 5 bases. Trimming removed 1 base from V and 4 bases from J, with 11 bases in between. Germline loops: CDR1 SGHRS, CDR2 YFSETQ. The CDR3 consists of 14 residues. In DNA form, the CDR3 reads TGCGCCAGCAGCTTGCTAGGGGTCGGCACTGAAGCTTTCTTT. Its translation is CASSLLGVGTEAFF.

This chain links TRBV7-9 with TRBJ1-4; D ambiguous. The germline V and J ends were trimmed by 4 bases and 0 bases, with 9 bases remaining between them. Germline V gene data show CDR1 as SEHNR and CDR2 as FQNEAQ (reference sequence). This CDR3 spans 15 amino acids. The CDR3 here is CASSSGSATNEKLFF. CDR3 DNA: TGTGCCAGCAGCTCGGGATCCGCAACTAATGAAAAACTGTTTTTT.

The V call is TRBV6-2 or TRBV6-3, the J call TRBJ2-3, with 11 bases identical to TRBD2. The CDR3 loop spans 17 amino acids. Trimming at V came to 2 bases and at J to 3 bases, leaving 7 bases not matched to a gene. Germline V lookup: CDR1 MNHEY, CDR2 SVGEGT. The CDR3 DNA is TGTGCCAGCAGTTACGTGCTGGCTAGCGGGAGGACAGATACGCAGTATTTT. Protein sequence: CASSYVLASGRTDTQYF.

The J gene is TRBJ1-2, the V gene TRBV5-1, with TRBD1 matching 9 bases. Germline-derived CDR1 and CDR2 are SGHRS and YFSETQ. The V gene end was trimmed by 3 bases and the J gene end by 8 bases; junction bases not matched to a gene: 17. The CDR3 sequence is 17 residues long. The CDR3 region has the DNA TGCGCCAGCAGCTCGGGACAGGGTTTGGAGAGGGTCCACGGCTACACCTTC. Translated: CASSSGQGLERVHGYTF.

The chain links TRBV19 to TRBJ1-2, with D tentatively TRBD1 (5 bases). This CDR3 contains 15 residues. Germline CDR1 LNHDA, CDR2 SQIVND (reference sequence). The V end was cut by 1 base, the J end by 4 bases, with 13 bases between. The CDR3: CASSIGSGTAYGYTF. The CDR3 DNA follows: TGTGCCAGTAGTATAGGTTCCGGGACTGCCTATGGCTACACCTTC.

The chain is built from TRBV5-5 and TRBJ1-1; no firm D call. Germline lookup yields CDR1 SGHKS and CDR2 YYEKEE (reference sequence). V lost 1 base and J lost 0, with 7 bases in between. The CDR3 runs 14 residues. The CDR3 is CASSLTAMNTEAFF. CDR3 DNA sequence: TGTGCCAGCAGCTTGACAGCAATGAACACTGAAGCTTTCTTT.